A selection of T cell receptor beta chains follows, all from one sample in a study of stem cell transplantation in POMP-related autoinflammatory disease. The method was immunoSEQ multiplex PCR; TCRdb's version includes in-frame clones alone and lacks a portion of them. In the table there are about 32,000 clones, about 91% of which are singletons. Material: CD4+ T cells from PBMCs, obtained before stem cell transplantation. Source of these receptors: a human donor with POMP-related autoinflammation and immune dysregulation (PRAID). CDR3s include the opening cysteine and the closing phenylalanine or tryptophan. D genes are given only for firm matches. Clone sizes are given selectively: once, few, many, or a class where the clone is expanded.

abundance: NA
j_gene: TRBJ2-7
d_gene: TRBD2
v_gene: TRBV19
CDR3nt: TGTGCCAGTAGTAAGGGGCGGGAGTGGGCCTACGAGCAGTACTTC
CDR3aa: CASSKGREWAYEQYF

abundance: NA
j_gene: TRBJ2-3
d_gene: NA
v_gene: TRBV18
CDR3nt: TGTGCCAGCTCACCAAGGAGCAGGGGCCCAGATACGCAGTATTTT
CDR3aa: CASSPRSRGPDTQYF

abundance: NA
j_gene: TRBJ1-2
d_gene: NA
v_gene: TRBV7-2
CDR3nt: TGTGCCAGCAGCTTACCAGGAGGCTACACCTTC
CDR3aa: CASSLPGGYTF

abundance: NA
j_gene: TRBJ1-1
d_gene: NA
v_gene: TRBV7-9
CDR3nt: TGTGCCAGCAGCCCCTTAGCCGGGAAGAGAGCTTTCTTT
CDR3aa: CASSPLAGKRAFF

abundance: NA
j_gene: TRBJ2-5
d_gene: NA
v_gene: TRBV5-4
CDR3nt: TGTGCCAGCAGCTTGGGACAGTCTAGTCTGGAGACCCAGTACTTC
CDR3aa: CASSLGQSSLETQYF

abundance: NA
j_gene: TRBJ2-1
d_gene: NA
v_gene: TRBV7-9
CDR3nt: TGTGCCAGCAGCTTAGGTCAGTACAATGAGCAGTTCTTC
CDR3aa: CASSLGQYNEQFF

abundance: NA
j_gene: TRBJ2-3
d_gene: NA
v_gene: TRBV19
CDR3nt: TGTGCCAGTAGCCATCCCGGGATTCGAACAGATACGCAGTATTTT
CDR3aa: CASSHPGIRTDTQYF

abundance: few
j_gene: TRBJ1-5
d_gene: TRBD1
v_gene: TRBV5-1
CDR3nt: TGCGCCAGCAGCTTGGCAGGGGGCCAGCCCCAGCATTTT
CDR3aa: CASSLAGGQPQHF

abundance: NA
j_gene: TRBJ2-7
d_gene: NA
v_gene: TRBV28
CDR3nt: TGTGCTTCAAGGGGATCCCCCTACGAGCAGTACTTC
CDR3aa: CASRGSPYEQYF

abundance: NA
j_gene: TRBJ1-3
d_gene: NA
v_gene: TRBV5-1
CDR3nt: TGCGCCAGCAGCTTGGTTGGGGGAGCCGGGAACACCATATATTTT
CDR3aa: CASSLVGGAGNTIYF

abundance: NA
j_gene: TRBJ2-7
d_gene: NA
v_gene: TRBV18
CDR3nt: TGTGCCAGCTCACGCTCCCGGGACCGGAACTACGAGCAGTACTTC
CDR3aa: CASSRSRDRNYEQYF

abundance: NA
j_gene: TRBJ2-3
d_gene: NA
v_gene: TRBV13
CDR3nt: TGTGCCAGCAGCCCAGGAGTAGATACGCAGTATTTT
CDR3aa: CASSPGVDTQYF

abundance: NA
j_gene: TRBJ1-2
d_gene: TRBD1
v_gene: TRBV6-1
CDR3nt: TGTGCCAGCAGTGGACGCCGAACAGGGGATGGCTACACCTTC
CDR3aa: CASSGRRTGDGYTF

abundance: NA
j_gene: TRBJ2-3
d_gene: NA
v_gene: TRBV4-2
CDR3nt: TGTGCCAGCAGGCTCGACAGCATCACAGATACGCAGTATTTT
CDR3aa: CASRLDSITDTQYF

abundance: NA
j_gene: TRBJ2-1
d_gene: NA
v_gene: TRBV7-2
CDR3nt: TGTGCCAGCAGCCTGACACCCTCGGCCAGCAATGAGCAGTTCTTC
CDR3aa: CASSLTPSASNEQFF

abundance: NA
j_gene: TRBJ2-3
d_gene: NA
v_gene: TRBV19
CDR3nt: TGTGCCAGTAGTTTAGAGGGTATTAGTACGCAGTATTTT
CDR3aa: CASSLEGISTQYF

abundance: NA
j_gene: TRBJ2-7
d_gene: TRBD1
v_gene: TRBV5-6
CDR3nt: TGTGCCAGCAGCTTGGTGGGACAGGGTAACGAGCAGTACTTC
CDR3aa: CASSLVGQGNEQYF

abundance: NA
j_gene: TRBJ1-1
d_gene: TRBD1
v_gene: TRBV5-4
CDR3nt: TGTGCCAGCAGCAGAGAACAGGGGGCGAACACTGAAGCTTTCTTT
CDR3aa: CASSREQGANTEAFF

abundance: NA
j_gene: TRBJ1-6
d_gene: NA
v_gene: TRBV6-1
CDR3nt: TGTGCCAGCAGTGAACGCTGGGGGGGGAATTCACCCCTCCACTTT
CDR3aa: CASSERWGGNSPLHF

abundance: NA
j_gene: TRBJ1-4
d_gene: NA
v_gene: TRBV18
CDR3nt: TGTGCCAGCTCACCAGCCGGACGTGGTGAAAAACTGTTTTTT
CDR3aa: CASSPAGRGEKLFF

abundance: once
j_gene: TRBJ1-1
d_gene: NA
v_gene: TRBV10-3
CDR3nt: TGTGCCTCCACTGACAGGATAAACACTGAAGCTTTCTTT
CDR3aa: CASTDRINTEAFF

abundance: NA
j_gene: TRBJ1-5
d_gene: NA
v_gene: TRBV5-1
CDR3nt: TGCGCCAGCAGCTTGGAGGGGGAAGGGAATCAGCCCCAGCATTTT
CDR3aa: CASSLEGEGNQPQHF

abundance: NA
j_gene: TRBJ2-2
d_gene: NA
v_gene: TRBV18
CDR3nt: TGTGCCAGCTCGCCTGGAGCCCTGAACACCGGGGAGCTGTTTTTT
CDR3aa: CASSPGALNTGELFF

abundance: NA
j_gene: TRBJ1-1
d_gene: TRBD1
v_gene: TRBV10-3
CDR3nt: TGTGCCATCAGATTGCAGGGGGCGAGCACTGAAGCTTTCTTT
CDR3aa: CAIRLQGASTEAFF

abundance: NA
j_gene: TRBJ1-6
d_gene: NA
v_gene: TRBV28
CDR3nt: TGTGCCAGCAGTTCCATCCCCGGTCTTGGCTCCTATAATTCACCCCTCCACTTT
CDR3aa: CASSSIPGLGSYNSPLHF

abundance: once
j_gene: TRBJ1-2
d_gene: TRBD1
v_gene: TRBV15
CDR3nt: TGTGCCACCAGAATGTATACCCAGACAGGGGGTTTCAGCTATGGCTACACCTTC
CDR3aa: CATRMYTQTGGFSYGYTF

abundance: NA
j_gene: TRBJ1-4
d_gene: NA
v_gene: TRBV19
CDR3nt: TGTGCCAGTAGTCCCTCTTGGCAGGGGAAGGAAAAACTGTTTTTT
CDR3aa: CASSPSWQGKEKLFF

abundance: NA
j_gene: TRBJ2-1
d_gene: TRBD2
v_gene: TRBV7-2
CDR3nt: TGTGCCAGCAGCGGCCTAGGGCGGGAGGGCCCGGGGAATGAGCAGTTCTTC
CDR3aa: CASSGLGREGPGNEQFF

abundance: NA
j_gene: TRBJ2-3
d_gene: NA
v_gene: TRBV5-1
CDR3nt: TGCGCCAGCAGCTTGGGCGGGCGTAGCACAGATACGCAGTATTTT
CDR3aa: CASSLGGRSTDTQYF

abundance: few
j_gene: TRBJ2-7
d_gene: NA
v_gene: TRBV19
CDR3nt: TGTGCCAGTAGTATCACAGGGAAGGCCGAGCAGTACTTC
CDR3aa: CASSITGKAEQYF

abundance: NA
j_gene: TRBJ2-3
d_gene: NA
v_gene: TRBV6-5
CDR3nt: TGTGCCAGCAGTTATCGGGCCCAGCGGACAGATACGCAGTATTTT
CDR3aa: CASSYRAQRTDTQYF

abundance: NA
j_gene: TRBJ2-7
d_gene: NA
v_gene: TRBV5-1
CDR3nt: TGCGCCAGCAGAAGACCCGGGACACCCCCGGAGCAGTACTTC
CDR3aa: CASRRPGTPPEQYF

abundance: few
j_gene: TRBJ1-1
d_gene: NA
v_gene: TRBV18
CDR3nt: TGTGCCAGCTCACCACTCCAGAACACTGAAGCTTTCTTT
CDR3aa: CASSPLQNTEAFF

abundance: NA
j_gene: TRBJ2-7
d_gene: TRBD2
v_gene: TRBV11-2
CDR3nt: TGTGCCAGCAGCTTAGCCAGAACTAGCGGGATTTACGAGCAGTACTTC
CDR3aa: CASSLARTSGIYEQYF

abundance: NA
j_gene: TRBJ2-5
d_gene: NA
v_gene: TRBV29-1
CDR3nt: TGCAGCGGGGTCAGGGGCATGGAAGAGACCCAGTACTTC
CDR3aa: CSGVRGMEETQYF

abundance: once
j_gene: TRBJ2-3
d_gene: NA
v_gene: TRBV29-1
CDR3nt: TGCAGCGTTGCCATTAGGGGTGGCACAGATACGCAGTATTTT
CDR3aa: CSVAIRGGTDTQYF

abundance: once
j_gene: TRBJ2-3
d_gene: NA
v_gene: TRBV9
CDR3nt: TGTGCCTCGGAGGTGGGGGGCACAGATACGCAGTATTTT
CDR3aa: CASEVGGTDTQYF

abundance: NA
j_gene: TRBJ2-7
d_gene: NA
v_gene: TRBV28
CDR3nt: TGTGCCAGCAGTTACTCTTCCGGGTTTTACGAGCAGTACTTC
CDR3aa: CASSYSSGFYEQYF

abundance: NA
j_gene: TRBJ2-5
d_gene: NA
v_gene: TRBV5-1
CDR3nt: TGCGCCAGCAGCCTACGGAGCCAAGAGACCCAGTACTTC
CDR3aa: CASSLRSQETQYF

abundance: NA
j_gene: TRBJ2-3
d_gene: NA
v_gene: TRBV29-1
CDR3nt: TGCAGCATTATGACGGTCGGGGGCGAGGATACGCAGTATTTT
CDR3aa: CSIMTVGGEDTQYF

abundance: once
j_gene: TRBJ2-1
d_gene: TRBD2
v_gene: TRBV19
CDR3nt: TGTGCCACCATTCTCCTAGCGGACCCCTACAATGAGCAGTTCTTC
CDR3aa: CATILLADPYNEQFF